The T cell receptor beta chain under discussion was sequenced for a study of T cell responses to AZD1222 COVID-19 vaccine. CDR1 is SGHTS, CDR2 YDEGEE, per germline. The ends were cut back, 4 bases at V and 4 bases at J, with 15 bases in the middle. The CDR3 has 14 residues. TCRdb's copy holds only in-frame clones and misses some; the assay was immunoSEQ multiplex PCR. The sample carries over 100,000 clones, 75% to 90% recorded once. The TCR sequence derives from an adult in good health. The chain is built from TRBV5-8 and TRBJ2-7; no reliable D call. The sequencing here drew on peripheral blood, taken on day 0 of AZD1222 vaccination. The CDR3 DNA is TGTGCCAGCAGCCGACCCGGCAGGTTATACGAGCAGTACTTC. Translated, it gives CASSRPGRLYEQYF.